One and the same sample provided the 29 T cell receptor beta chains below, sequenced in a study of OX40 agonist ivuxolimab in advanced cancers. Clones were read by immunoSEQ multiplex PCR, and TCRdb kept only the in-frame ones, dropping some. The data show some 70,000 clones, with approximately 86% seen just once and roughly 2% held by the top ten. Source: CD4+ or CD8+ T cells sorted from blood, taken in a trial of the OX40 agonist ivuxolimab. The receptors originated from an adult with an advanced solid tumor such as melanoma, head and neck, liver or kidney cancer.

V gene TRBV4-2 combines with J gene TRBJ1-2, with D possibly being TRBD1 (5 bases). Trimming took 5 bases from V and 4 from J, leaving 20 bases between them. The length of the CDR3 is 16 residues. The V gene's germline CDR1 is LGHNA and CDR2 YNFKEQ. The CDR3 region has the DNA TGTGCCAGCAGCTCAAGGTCGGCAGGGACCCCCTATGGCTACACCTTC. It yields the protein CASSSRSAGTPYGYTF.

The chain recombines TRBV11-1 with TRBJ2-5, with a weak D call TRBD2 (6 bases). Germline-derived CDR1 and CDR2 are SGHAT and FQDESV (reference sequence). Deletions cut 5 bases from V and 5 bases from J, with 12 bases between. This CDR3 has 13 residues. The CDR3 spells CASSRRLAETQYF. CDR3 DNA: TGTGCCAGCAGCCGAAGGCTAGCGGAGACCCAGTACTTC.

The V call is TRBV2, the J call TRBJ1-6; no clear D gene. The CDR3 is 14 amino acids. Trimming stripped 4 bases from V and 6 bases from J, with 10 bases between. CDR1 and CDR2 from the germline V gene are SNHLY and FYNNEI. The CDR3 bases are TGTGCCAGCAGTGTGTCTCAGTTTAATTCACCCCTCCACTTT. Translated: CASSVSQFNSPLHF.

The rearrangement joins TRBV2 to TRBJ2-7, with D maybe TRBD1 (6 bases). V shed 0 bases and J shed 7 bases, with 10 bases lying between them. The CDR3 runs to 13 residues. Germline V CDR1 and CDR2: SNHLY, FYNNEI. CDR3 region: CASSEAGTREQYF. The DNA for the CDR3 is TGTGCCAGCAGTGAAGCCGGGACACGGGAGCAGTACTTC.

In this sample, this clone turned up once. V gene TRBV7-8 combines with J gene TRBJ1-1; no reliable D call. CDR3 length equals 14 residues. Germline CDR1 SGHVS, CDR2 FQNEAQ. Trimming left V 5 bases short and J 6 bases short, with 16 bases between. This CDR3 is CASSLGRGNPEAFF. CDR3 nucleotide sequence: TGTGCCAGCAGCCTAGGACGGGGAAATCCTGAAGCTTTCTTT.

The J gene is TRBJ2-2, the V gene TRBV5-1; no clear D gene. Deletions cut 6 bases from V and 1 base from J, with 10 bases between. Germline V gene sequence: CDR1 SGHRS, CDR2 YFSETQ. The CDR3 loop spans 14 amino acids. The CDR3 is CASIGVRNTGELFF. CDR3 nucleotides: TGCGCCAGCATTGGGGTCAGGAACACCGGGGAGCTGTTTTTT.

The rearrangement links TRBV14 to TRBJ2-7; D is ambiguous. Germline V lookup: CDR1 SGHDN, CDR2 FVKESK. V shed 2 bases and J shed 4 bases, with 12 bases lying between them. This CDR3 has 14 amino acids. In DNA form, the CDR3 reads TGTGCCAGCAGCCAACTAGGAATTTCGTACGAGCAGTACTTC. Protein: CASSQLGISYEQYF.

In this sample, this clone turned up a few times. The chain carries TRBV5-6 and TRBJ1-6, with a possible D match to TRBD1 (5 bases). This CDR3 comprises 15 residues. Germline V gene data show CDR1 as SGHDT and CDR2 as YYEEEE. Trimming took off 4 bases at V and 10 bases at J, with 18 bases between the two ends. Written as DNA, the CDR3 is TGTGCCAGCAGCCTCAGCTCGGGGGGACGATCACCCCTCCACTTT. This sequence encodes CASSLSSGGRSPLHF.

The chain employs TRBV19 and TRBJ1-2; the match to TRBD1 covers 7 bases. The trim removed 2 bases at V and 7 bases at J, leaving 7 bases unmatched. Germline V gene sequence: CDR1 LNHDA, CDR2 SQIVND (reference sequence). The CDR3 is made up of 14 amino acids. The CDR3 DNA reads TGTGCCAGTAGTATATTGAGGGGGCCTTCTGGCTACACCTTC. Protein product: CASSILRGPSGYTF.

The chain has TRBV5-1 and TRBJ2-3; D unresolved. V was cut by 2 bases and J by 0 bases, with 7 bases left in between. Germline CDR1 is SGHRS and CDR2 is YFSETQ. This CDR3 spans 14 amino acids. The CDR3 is CASSFASSTDTQYF. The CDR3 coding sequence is TGCGCCAGCAGCTTTGCTTCTAGCACAGATACGCAGTATTTT.

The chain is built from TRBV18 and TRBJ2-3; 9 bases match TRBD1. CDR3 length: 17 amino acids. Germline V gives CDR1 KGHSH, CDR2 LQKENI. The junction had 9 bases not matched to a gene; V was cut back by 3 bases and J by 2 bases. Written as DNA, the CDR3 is TGTGCCAGCTCACCGAAAACGGGACAGGGTAACACAGATACGCAGTATTTT. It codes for CASSPKTGQGNTDTQYF.

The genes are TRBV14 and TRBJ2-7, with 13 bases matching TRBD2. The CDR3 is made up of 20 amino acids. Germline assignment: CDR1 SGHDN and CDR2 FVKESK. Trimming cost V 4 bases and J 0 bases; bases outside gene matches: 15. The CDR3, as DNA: TGTGCCAGCAGCCGAACCAGACTAGCGGGAGGACCCAATGTCTCCTACGAGCAGTACTTC. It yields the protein CASSRTRLAGGPNVSYEQYF.

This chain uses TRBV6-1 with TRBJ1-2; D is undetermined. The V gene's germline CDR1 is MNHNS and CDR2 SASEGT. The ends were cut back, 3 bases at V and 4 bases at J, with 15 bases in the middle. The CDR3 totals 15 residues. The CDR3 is CASSDSFTTLYGYTF. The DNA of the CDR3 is TGTGCCAGCAGTGACAGCTTCACCACCCTCTATGGCTACACCTTC.

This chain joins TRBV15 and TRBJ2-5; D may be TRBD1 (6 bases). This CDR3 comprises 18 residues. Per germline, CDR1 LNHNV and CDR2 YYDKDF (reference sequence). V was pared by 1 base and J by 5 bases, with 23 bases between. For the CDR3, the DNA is TGTGCCACCAGCAGAGGGAGACAACAGGGTAGTAGTAGGGAGACCCAGTACTTC. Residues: CATSRGRQQGSSRETQYF.

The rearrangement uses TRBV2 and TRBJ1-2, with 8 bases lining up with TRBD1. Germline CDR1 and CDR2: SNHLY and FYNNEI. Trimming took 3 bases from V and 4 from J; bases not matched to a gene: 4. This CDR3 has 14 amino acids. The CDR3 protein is CASSELQGGYGYTF. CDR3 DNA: TGTGCCAGCAGTGAGCTACAGGGGGGCTATGGCTACACCTTC.

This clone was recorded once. CDR3 coding DNA: TGTGCCAGCAGAACGGGACAGACCAATGAGCAGTTCTTC. As protein: CASRTGQTNEQFF. V and J are TRBV27 and TRBJ2-1; 7 bases map to TRBD1. The CDR3 spans 13 residues. The junction had 5 bases not matched to a gene; V was cut back by 6 bases and J by 6 bases. Germline assignment: CDR1 MNHEY and CDR2 SMNVEV (reference sequence).

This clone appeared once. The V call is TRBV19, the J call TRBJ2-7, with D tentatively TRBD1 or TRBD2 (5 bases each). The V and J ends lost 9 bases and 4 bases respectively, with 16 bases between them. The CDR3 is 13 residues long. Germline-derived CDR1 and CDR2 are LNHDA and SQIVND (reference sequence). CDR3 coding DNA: TGTGCCAGCTCCCGGGACGCTCGTTACGAGCAGTACTTC. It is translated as CASSRDARYEQYF.

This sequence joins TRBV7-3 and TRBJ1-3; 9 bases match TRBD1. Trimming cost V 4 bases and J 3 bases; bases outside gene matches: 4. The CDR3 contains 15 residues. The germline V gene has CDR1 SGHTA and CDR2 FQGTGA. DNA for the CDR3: TGTGCCAGCAGCTCGGACAGGGGAAGTGGAAACACCATATATTTT. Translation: CASSSDRGSGNTIYF.

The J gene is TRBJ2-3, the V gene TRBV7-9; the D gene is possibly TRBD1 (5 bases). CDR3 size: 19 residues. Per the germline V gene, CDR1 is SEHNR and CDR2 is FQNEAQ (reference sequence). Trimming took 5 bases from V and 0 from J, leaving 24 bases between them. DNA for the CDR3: TGTGCCAGCAGCCTCCCCCGTGCCAGGGTAGGGGCCAGCACAGATACGCAGTATTTT. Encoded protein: CASSLPRARVGASTDTQYF.

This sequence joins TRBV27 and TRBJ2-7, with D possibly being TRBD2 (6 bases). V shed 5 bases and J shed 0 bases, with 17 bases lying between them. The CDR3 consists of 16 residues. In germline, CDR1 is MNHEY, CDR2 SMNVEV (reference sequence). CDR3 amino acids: CASSPGGAGHSYEQYF. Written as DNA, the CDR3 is TGTGCCAGCAGTCCTGGGGGAGCGGGCCACTCCTACGAGCAGTACTTC.

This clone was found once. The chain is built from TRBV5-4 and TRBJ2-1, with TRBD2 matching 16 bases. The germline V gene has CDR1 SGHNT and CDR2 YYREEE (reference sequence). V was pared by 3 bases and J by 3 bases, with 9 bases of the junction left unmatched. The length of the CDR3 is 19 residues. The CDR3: CASSSPGLAGGIRYNEQFF. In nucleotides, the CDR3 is TGTGCCAGCAGCTCTCCGGGACTAGCGGGAGGGATTCGCTACAATGAGCAGTTCTTC.

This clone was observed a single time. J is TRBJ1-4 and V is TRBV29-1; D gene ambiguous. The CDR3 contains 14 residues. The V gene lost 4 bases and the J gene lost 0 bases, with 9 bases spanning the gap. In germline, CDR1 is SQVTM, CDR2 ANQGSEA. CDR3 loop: CSVGGLSTNEKLFF. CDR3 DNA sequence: TGCAGCGTTGGAGGGCTATCAACTAATGAAAAACTGTTTTTT.

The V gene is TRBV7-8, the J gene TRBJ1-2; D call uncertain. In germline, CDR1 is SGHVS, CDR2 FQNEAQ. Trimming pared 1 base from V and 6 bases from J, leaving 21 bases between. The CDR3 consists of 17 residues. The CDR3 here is CASSLVSSGRQSHGYTF. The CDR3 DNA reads TGTGCCAGCAGCTTAGTCTCTTCGGGCAGGCAGTCACATGGCTACACCTTC. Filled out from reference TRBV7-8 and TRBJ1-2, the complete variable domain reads GAGVSQSPRYKVAKRGQDVALRCDPISGHVSLFWYQQALGQGPEFLTYFQNEAQLDKSGLPSDRFFAERPEGSVSTLKIQRTQQEDSAVYLCASSLVSSGRQSHGYTFGSGTRLTVV.

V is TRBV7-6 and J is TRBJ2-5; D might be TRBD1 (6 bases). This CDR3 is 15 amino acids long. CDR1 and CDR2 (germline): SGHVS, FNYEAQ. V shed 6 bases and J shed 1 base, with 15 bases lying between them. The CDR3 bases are TGTGCCAGCAGACAAGCGTACAGGGCCCAAGAGACCCAGTACTTC. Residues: CASRQAYRAQETQYF.

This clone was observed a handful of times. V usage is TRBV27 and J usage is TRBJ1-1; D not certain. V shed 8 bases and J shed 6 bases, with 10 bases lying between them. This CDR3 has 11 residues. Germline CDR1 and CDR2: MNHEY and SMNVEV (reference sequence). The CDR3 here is CASGMGPEAFF. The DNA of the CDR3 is TGTGCCAGCGGAATGGGTCCTGAAGCTTTCTTT.

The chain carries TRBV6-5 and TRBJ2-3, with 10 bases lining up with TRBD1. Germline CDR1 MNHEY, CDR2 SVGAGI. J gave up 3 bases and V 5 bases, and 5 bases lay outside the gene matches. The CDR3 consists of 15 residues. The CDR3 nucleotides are TGTGCCAGCAGTCGGGACAGGGGAACGACAGATACGCAGTATTTT. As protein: CASSRDRGTTDTQYF.

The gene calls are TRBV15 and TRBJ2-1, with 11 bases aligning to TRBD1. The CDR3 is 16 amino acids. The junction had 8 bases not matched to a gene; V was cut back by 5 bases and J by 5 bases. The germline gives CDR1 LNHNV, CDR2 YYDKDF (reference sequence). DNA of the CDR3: TGTGCCACCAGCTGGGCCCGGACAGGGGGCAACAATGAGCAGTTCTTC. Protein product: CATSWARTGGNNEQFF.

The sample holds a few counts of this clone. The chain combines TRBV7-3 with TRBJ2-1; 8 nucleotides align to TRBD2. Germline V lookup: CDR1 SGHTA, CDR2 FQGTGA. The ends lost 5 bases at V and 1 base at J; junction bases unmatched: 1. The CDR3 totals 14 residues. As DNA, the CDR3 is TGTGCCAGCAGCGCTAGCGGGTCCTACAATGAGCAGTTCTTC. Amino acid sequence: CASSASGSYNEQFF. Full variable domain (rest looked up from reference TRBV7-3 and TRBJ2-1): GAGVSQTPSNKVTEKGKYVELRCDPISGHTALYWYRQSLGQGPEFLIYFQGTGAADDSGLPNDRFFAVRPEGSVSTLKIQRTERGDSAVYLCASSASGSYNEQFFGPGTRLTVL.

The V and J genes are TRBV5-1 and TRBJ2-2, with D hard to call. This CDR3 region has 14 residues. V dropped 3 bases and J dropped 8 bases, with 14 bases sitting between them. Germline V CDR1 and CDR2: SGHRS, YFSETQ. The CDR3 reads CASSWATPQGELFF. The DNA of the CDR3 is TGCGCCAGCAGCTGGGCGACACCTCAGGGGGAGCTGTTTTTT.